This T cell receptor beta chain was found in a study of beta chain features in type 1 diabetes. Study-wide findings and caveats: A possible short-template PCR bias applies equally to patients and controls. Patients with type 1 diabetes carried fewer insertions and had more deletions at their VDJ junctions. Moderate but significant shortening of TCRB CDR3s was recorded in all four CD4+ subsets from Type 1 diabetes patients.

Germline V gene sequence: CDR1 SGHTA, CDR2 FQGNSA. The V and J ends lost 2 bases and 1 base respectively, with 11 bases between them. The CDR3 sequence is 15 residues long. Of the isolated RNA, all was reverse transcribed, and so the sequenced material was expressed TCRB transcripts. The data were produced by immunoSEQ multiplex PCR, yet TCRdb's version contains in-frame clones alone and is incomplete. This sample has 130,000 to 150,000 clones; about 50% occur once, and the top ten carry 0.42%. Using CD45RO/CCR7/CD25/CD127/CD95/CD27, CD4+ naive, central memory, regulatory and stem cell-like memory cells were sorted. The sample holds a few counts of this clone. The target antigen is unknown.

V and J are TRBV7-2 and TRBJ2-5, with a possible D match to TRBD2 (5 bases). The sequencing sample was made of Tregs from blood. The sequence was obtained from a man aged 18 to 30 in good health. CDR3 region: CASSLSGLIQETQYF. The CDR3 nucleotides are TGTGCCAGCAGCTTAAGCGGACTCATCCAAGAGACCCAGTACTTC.